The 27 T cell receptor beta chains listed next were all sequenced from one sample in a study of read filtering for tumor transcriptome and immune sequencing. Molecular barcoded adaptors covering alpha/delta and beta/gamma chains were used on roughly 400 ng RNA. TCRdb called the reads again in MiXCR, with one record for every CDR3 protein. The data hold about 130,000 distinct CDR3 sequences, with 10% to 15% observed a single time. Source material: a population of CD138-negative cells sorted from bone marrow. The receptors shown here come from a donor aged 40 or older with multiple myeloma.

Concerning this clonotype itself: This clone may be a read error of a much larger clone one base away. The V call is TRBV29-1, the J call TRBJ2-5; possible D gene TRBD1, 5 bases. There are 10 residues in the CDR3. Per the germline V gene, CDR1 is SQVTM and CDR2 is ANQGSEA. Trimming took off 2 bases at V and 14 bases at J, with 12 bases between the two ends. CDR3 region: CSVETGHTYF. The CDR3 bases are TGCAGCGTTGAAACAGGACATACCTACTTC.

Only a few counts were recorded for this clonotype. The chain has TRBV20-1 and TRBJ1-1; TRBD1 is a possible D gene (5 bases). The CDR3 runs to 11 residues. Germline CDR1 reads DFQATT; CDR2 reads SNEGSKA (reference sequence). Trimming pared 7 bases from V and 8 bases from J, leaving 14 bases between. In DNA, the CDR3 is TGCAGTGGCTTCCGGGACGCCGAAGCTTTCTTT. This translates into CSGFRDAEAFF.

There are many counts of this clonotype. This rearrangement joins TRBV6-5 to TRBJ2-1, with 7 nucleotides matching TRBD2. V shed 0 bases, J shed 4 bases, and the junction held 3 bases outside the gene matches. The CDR3 runs to 15 residues. The germline V gene has CDR1 MNHEY and CDR2 SVGAGI. The chain's CDR3 is CASSYSGLTYNEQFF. The CDR3 DNA sequence: TGTGCCAGCAGTTACTCGGGACTAACATACAATGAGCAGTTCTTC.

The chain joins TRBV12-3 or TRBV12-4 to TRBJ2-7; D may be TRBD1 (6 bases). Trimming took 5 bases from V and 4 from J, leaving 15 bases between them. The CDR3 length is 14 residues. CDR3 DNA: TGTGCCAGCAGTCCATGGGACACAGTATACGAGCAGTACTTC. Translated: CASSPWDTVYEQYF.

The sample holds many counts of this clonotype. A junction boundary mismatches the germline segment, possibly from a read error. The chain combines TRBV5-1 with TRBJ2-3, with a weak D call TRBD1 (5 bases). The CDR3 has 13 residues. Germline CDR1 reads SGHRS; CDR2 reads YFSETQ. CDR3 protein: CASSLEGADTQYF. The CDR3 coding sequence is TGTGCCAGCAGCTTAGAAGGGGCAGATACGCAGTATTTT.

There are a few counts of this clonotype. This rearrangement joins TRBV5-1 to TRBJ2-3; no definite D call. The germline CDR1 and CDR2 sequences are SGHRS and YFSETQ. Trimming cost V 0 bases and J 2 bases, with 13 bases left between them. The CDR3 spans 16 residues. The DNA of the CDR3 is TGCGCCAGCAGCTTGGATGGCAGCCTACTCACAGATACGCAGTATTTT. Its protein product is CASSLDGSLLTDTQYF.

This clonotype has ten or more counts. The rearrangement links TRBV7-9 to TRBJ2-3; D is ambiguous. V lost 1 base, J lost 4 bases, and 9 bases lay in between. The germline gives CDR1 SEHNR, CDR2 FQNEAQ (reference sequence). This CDR3 contains 14 residues. The CDR3 loop is CASSLVGTPDTQYF. CDR3 nucleotides: TGTGCCAGCAGCTTAGTTGGAACCCCAGATACGCAGTATTTT.

This clonotype was counted only a few times. The V gene is TRBV5-1, the J gene TRBJ2-5; 11 bases match TRBD2. After removal of 4 bases from V and 2 bases from J, the junction contained 4 bases not matched to a gene. There are 15 residues in the CDR3. Germline assignment: CDR1 SGHRS and CDR2 YFSETQ. The chain's CDR3 is CASSTTSGIQETQYF. For the CDR3, the DNA is TGCGCCAGCAGCACGACTAGCGGGATACAAGAGACCCAGTACTTC.

This clonotype has a handful of counts. The chain is built from TRBV28 and TRBJ1-1; 7 bases match TRBD1. The length of the CDR3 is 15 residues. V shed 7 bases and J 4 bases; nucleotides not matched to a gene: 12. Germline V gene data show CDR1 as MDHEN and CDR2 as SYDVKM. The chain's CDR3 is CASTQSDRVGTEAFF. CDR3 in DNA: TGTGCCAGCACCCAAAGCGACAGGGTTGGCACTGAAGCTTTCTTT.

This clonotype was seen ten or more times. V is TRBV7-2 and J is TRBJ2-3; TRBD2 agrees at 7 bases. The CDR3 totals 15 residues. V shed 5 bases, J shed 5 bases, and the junction held 10 bases outside the gene matches. Looked up from germline, CDR1 is SGHTA and CDR2 is FQGNSA. CDR3 coding DNA: TGTGCCAGCAGCCCGGGGGGTTTTCCCGGAGATACGCAGTATTTT. It is translated as CASSPGGFPGDTQYF.

This clonotype came up a few times. This chain connects TRBV5-1 to TRBJ1-1; D is possibly TRBD1 (5 bases). Germline V gene data show CDR1 as SGHRS and CDR2 as YFSETQ. Trimming removed 2 bases at V and 5 bases at J, with 13 bases between. The CDR3 consists of 14 residues. The CDR3 spells CASSFTQGLTEAFF. The DNA for the CDR3 is TGCGCCAGCAGCTTTACCCAGGGTCTTACTGAAGCTTTCTTT.

This clonotype was seen many times. The J gene is TRBJ2-7, the V gene TRBV20-1, with 8 bases lining up with TRBD2. V dropped 0 bases and J dropped 11; count of bases not matched to a gene: 12. This CDR3 has 14 residues. CDR1 is DFQATT, CDR2 SNEGSKA, per germline (reference sequence). The chain's CDR3 is CSARDERGNRAEYF. In DNA form, the CDR3 reads TGCAGTGCTAGAGACGAGCGGGGGAACAGGGCCGAGTACTTC.

This clonotype was recorded a few times. V is TRBV11-2 and J is TRBJ2-2, with D perhaps being TRBD1 or TRBD2 (5 bases each). Trimming pared 5 bases from V and 8 bases from J, leaving 21 bases between. The CDR3 totals 16 residues. CDR1 is SGHAT, CDR2 FQNNGV, per germline. CDR3 region: CASSQVRGVISGELFF. As DNA, the CDR3 is TGTGCCAGCAGCCAAGTGCGAGGGGTGATATCGGGGGAGCTGTTTTTT.

The table lists this clonotype with many counts. The chain is built from TRBV9 and TRBJ2-1; 9 positions match TRBD2. Losses at the gene ends were 3 bases for V and 3 bases for J; bases not matched to a gene: 7. The germline CDR1 and CDR2 sequences are SGDLS and YYNGEE. The CDR3 is made up of 16 amino acids. CDR3 nucleotide sequence: TGTGCCAGCAGCGGGGATGGCGGGGGGGACTACAATGAGCAGTTCTTC. It is translated as CASSGDGGGDYNEQFF.

This clonotype was counted only a few times. This may come from a read error, since a much larger clone is one base off. The gene calls are TRBV11-2 and TRBJ2-7, with 7 bases identical to TRBD1. The CDR3 totals 12 residues. V shed 5 bases and J 6 bases; nucleotides not matched to a gene: 4. CDR1 is SGHAT and CDR2 is FQNNGV in the germline V gene. The CDR3 region has the DNA TGTGCCAGCAGCCAAGCAGGGGGCGAGCAGTACTTC. Translated: CASSQAGGEQYF.

This clonotype was found many times. This rearrangement joins TRBV29-1 to TRBJ2-1; 11 bases line up with TRBD1. Unmatched junction bases numbered 7, after V lost 3 bases and J lost 3 bases. The CDR3 is 16 amino acids. Per the germline V gene, CDR1 is SQVTM and CDR2 is ANQGSEA. The CDR3 DNA reads as TGCAGCGTTGACCTAGGCGGGACAGGGGGCTACAATGAGCAGTTCTTC. Residues: CSVDLGGTGGYNEQFF.

This clonotype was counted between two and nine times. The chain couples TRBV21-1 to TRBJ1-4; whether TRBD1, the table's D call, matches the DNA was not checked. TRBV21-1 is flagged as a pseudogene. There are 16 residues in the CDR3. The CDR3 DNA is TGTGCCAGCAGCCCCCCGGACGGGGGACCTAATGAAAAACTGTTTTTT. This gives the protein CASSPPDGGPNEKLFF.

The chain carries TRBV19 and TRBJ1-5, with unresolved D. V dropped 10 bases and J dropped 3 bases, with 10 bases sitting between them. The germline V gene encodes CDR1 LNHDA and CDR2 SQIVND (reference sequence). The CDR3 runs to 12 residues. The CDR3 loop is CATSLINQPQHF. CDR3 nucleotides: TGTGCCACCTCGCTCATCAATCAGCCCCAGCATTTT.

In this sample, this clonotype turned up many times. The V call is TRBV15, the J call TRBJ2-4; the match to TRBD2 covers 7 bases. CDR3 length equals 19 residues. The trim removed 0 bases at V and 1 base at J, leaving 12 bases unmatched. Germline assignment: CDR1 LNHNV and CDR2 YYDKDF (reference sequence). The CDR3 bases are TGTGCCACCAGCAGAGATCCAGCGGGGTGGAATGCGGCCAAAAACATTCAGTACTTC. Amino acids: CATSRDPAGWNAAKNIQYF.

This clonotype was detected ten times or more. V is TRBV2 and J is TRBJ2-1; TRBD1 or TRBD2 may be the D gene (5 bases each). This CDR3 contains 12 residues. Trimming removed 4 bases at V and 6 bases at J, with 7 bases between. From germline, CDR1 is SNHLY and CDR2 FYNNEI. The CDR3 loop reads CASSGDANEQFF. For the CDR3, the DNA is TGTGCCAGCAGTGGGGACGCCAATGAGCAGTTCTTC.

V usage is TRBV28 and J usage is TRBJ1-5; no firm D call. CDR1 and CDR2 from the germline V gene are MDHEN and SYDVKM. Deletions cut 2 bases from V and 4 bases from J, with 15 bases between. The CDR3 extends over 16 amino acids. This CDR3 reads CASSLPGGSSNQPQHF. The CDR3 DNA is TGTGCCAGCAGTTTACCTGGAGGCAGTTCGAATCAGCCCCAGCATTTT.

Ten or more counts support this clonotype. This chain links TRBV3-1 with TRBJ2-7, with no clear D. CDR3 size: 15 residues. V lost 0 bases and J lost 5, with 14 bases in between. The germline gives CDR1 LGHDT, CDR2 YNNKEL (reference sequence). The CDR3, as DNA: TGTGCCAGCAGCCAAGATTCGGGCAGGTATAACGAGCAGTACTTC. Its translation is CASSQDSGRYNEQYF.

Notes on this clonotype: Given a much more abundant clone one base away, this may be a read error. CDR3 protein: CASSPREAVGTGELFF. CDR3 coding DNA: TGTGCCAGCAGCCCCCGGGAGGCAGTTGGCACCGGGGAGCTGTTTTTT. This chain joins TRBV5-4 and TRBJ2-2, with 7 bases fitting TRBD2. There are 16 residues in the CDR3. Trimming took 4 bases from V and 4 from J; bases not matched to a gene: 10. Germline-derived CDR1 and CDR2 are SGHNT and YYREEE (reference sequence).

Comment on this clonotype: Sequence at one end of the junction differs from germline and may be a read error. The genes are TRBV19 and TRBJ2-7, with a possible D match to TRBD2 (5 bases). Germline V gene data show CDR1 as LNHDA and CDR2 as SQIVND (reference sequence). The CDR3 sequence is 13 residues long. CDR3: CTSSAGIGYEQYF. The DNA of the CDR3 is TGTACCAGTAGTGCCGGGATCGGCTACGAGCAGTACTTC.

Ten or more counts support this clonotype. The chain recombines TRBV9 with TRBJ1-6; a weak D match, TRBD1 (6 bases). V was trimmed by 5 bases and J by 6 bases, leaving 12 bases between them. This CDR3 is 14 amino acids long. Germline CDR1 is SGDLS and CDR2 is YYNGEE. DNA for the CDR3: TGTGCCAGCAGGGACGGACAGTCTAATTCACCCCTCCACTTT. Its translation is CASRDGQSNSPLHF.

This clonotype occurred many times. This sequence joins TRBV5-1 and TRBJ2-1, with a weak D call TRBD2 (6 bases). This CDR3 spans 18 amino acids. Germline assignment: CDR1 SGHRS and CDR2 YFSETQ. The V gene lost 1 base and the J gene lost 0 bases, with 17 bases spanning the gap. The CDR3 DNA follows: TGCGCCAGCAGCTTGACCGGGGGAATAGTAGGCTCCTACAATGAGCAGTTCTTC. Protein: CASSLTGGIVGSYNEQFF. The entire variable domain, with the rest obtained from reference TRBV5-1 and TRBJ2-1, is as follows: KAGVTQTPRYLIKTRGQQVTLSCSPISGHRSVSWYQQTPGQGLQFLFEYFSETQRNKGNFPGRFSGRQFSNSRSEMNVSTLELGDSALYLCASSLTGGIVGSYNEQFFGPGTRLTVL.

The V gene is TRBV24-1, the J gene TRBJ2-2; the D gene is possibly TRBD1 (6 bases). The CDR3 length is 14 residues. Looked up from germline, CDR1 is KGHDR and CDR2 is SFDVKD. The V gene lost 5 bases and the J gene lost 6 bases, with 12 bases spanning the gap. CDR3 region: CATSGEGVAGELFF. In DNA form, the CDR3 reads TGTGCCACCAGTGGTGAGGGGGTGGCCGGGGAGCTGTTTTTT.